Below, 6 T cell receptor beta chains from the same sample are listed, as sequenced in a study of cytomegalovirus exposure and HLA in healthy donors. PCR used 60 Vbeta primers and 13 Jbeta primers. Some clones are missing from TCRdb's copy, which holds only in-frame ones; the method was immunoSEQ multiplex PCR. The sample records around 76,000 clones, about four fifths being singletons. The sample taken for sequencing was PBMCs. Receptors originate from a man between 35 and 55 years old in good health and CMV-seronegative.

The CDR3 nucleotides read TGTGCCAGCAGTAGGACAGGGAGGACGAACACTGAAGCTTTCTTT. Its translation: CASSRTGRTNTEAFF. This chain connects TRBV6-6 to TRBJ1-1; 8 bases fit TRBD1. From germline, CDR1 is MNHNY and CDR2 SVGAGI (reference sequence). The trim removed 5 bases at V and 1 base at J, leaving 6 bases unmatched. The length of the CDR3 is 15 residues.

The J gene is TRBJ2-3, the V gene TRBV7-2, with 13 bases lining up with TRBD2. V lost 7 bases to trimming and J lost 5 bases; unmatched junction nucleotides: 3. The CDR3 has 14 amino acids. The germline gives CDR1 SGHTA, CDR2 FQGNSA. CDR3 protein: CASTGLAGVDTQYF. The CDR3 DNA reads as TGTGCCAGCACCGGACTAGCGGGAGTAGATACGCAGTATTTT.

There are a few counts of this clone. V usage is TRBV5-8 and J usage is TRBJ2-1, with TRBD2 matching 16 bases. This CDR3 spans 18 amino acids. CDR1 SGHTS and CDR2 YDEGEE come from the germline V gene. The V and J ends lost 3 bases and 1 base, in that order; junction bases with no gene match: 4. CDR3 amino acids: CASSSGTSGRESYNEQFF. CDR3 bases: TGTGCCAGCAGCTCCGGGACTAGCGGGAGGGAGTCCTACAATGAGCAGTTCTTC.

This chain joins TRBV19 and TRBJ2-5; 8 bases are a match to TRBD2. There are 19 residues in the CDR3. Unmatched junction bases numbered 19, after V lost 3 bases and J lost 4 bases. The germline V gene encodes CDR1 LNHDA and CDR2 SQIVND (reference sequence). CDR3 nucleotides: TGTGCCAGTAGTATCCCCCCCATAGGGGAGCGGGAGAGGGTAGAGACCCAGTACTTC. Translating it yields CASSIPPIGERERVETQYF.

The chain recombines TRBV19 with TRBJ2-3, with D tentatively TRBD2 (5 bases). V was trimmed by 3 bases and J by 0 bases, leaving 10 bases between them. Germline V CDR1 and CDR2: LNHDA, SQIVND (reference sequence). The CDR3 sequence is 15 residues long. In DNA, the CDR3 is TGTGCCAGTAGTATTGGTGGACTTAGCACAGATACGCAGTATTTT. Amino acid sequence: CASSIGGLSTDTQYF.

This sequence joins TRBV12-5 and TRBJ2-1, with 8 bases matching TRBD2. V was pared by 7 bases and J by 9 bases, with 14 bases of the junction left unmatched. This CDR3 region has 15 residues. From germline, CDR1 is LGHNT and CDR2 FRNRAP. The CDR3 DNA follows: TGTGCTAGTGCCCCCTCAGGCGGGAGGTCTGCTGAGCAGTTCTTC. Protein sequence: CASAPSGGRSAEQFF.